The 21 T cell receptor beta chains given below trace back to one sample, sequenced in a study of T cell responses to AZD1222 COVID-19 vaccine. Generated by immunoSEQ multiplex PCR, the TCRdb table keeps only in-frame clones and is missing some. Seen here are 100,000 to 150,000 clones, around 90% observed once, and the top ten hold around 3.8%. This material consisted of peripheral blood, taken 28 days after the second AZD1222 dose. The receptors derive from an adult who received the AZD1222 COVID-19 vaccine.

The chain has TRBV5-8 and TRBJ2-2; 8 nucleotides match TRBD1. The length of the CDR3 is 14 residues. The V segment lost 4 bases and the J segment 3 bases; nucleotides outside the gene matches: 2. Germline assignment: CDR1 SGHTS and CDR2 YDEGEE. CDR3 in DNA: TGTGCCAGCAGCGCGACAGGGGACACCGGGGAGCTGTTTTTT. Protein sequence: CASSATGDTGELFF.

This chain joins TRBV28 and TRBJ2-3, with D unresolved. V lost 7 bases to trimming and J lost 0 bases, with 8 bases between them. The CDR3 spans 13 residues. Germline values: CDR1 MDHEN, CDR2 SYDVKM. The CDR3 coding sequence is TGTGCCAGCAACCCCCGCAGCACAGATACGCAGTATTTT. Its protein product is CASNPRSTDTQYF. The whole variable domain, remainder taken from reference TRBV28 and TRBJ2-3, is DVKVTQSSRYLVKRTGEKVFLECVQDMDHENMFWYRQDPGLGLRLIYFSYDVKMKEKGDIPEGYSVSREKKERFSLILESASTNQTSMYLCASNPRSTDTQYFGPGTRLTVL.

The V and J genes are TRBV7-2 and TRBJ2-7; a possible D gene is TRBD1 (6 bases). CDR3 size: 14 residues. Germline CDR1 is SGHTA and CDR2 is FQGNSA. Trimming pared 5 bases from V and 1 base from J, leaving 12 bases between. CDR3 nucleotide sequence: TGTGCCAGCAGCACAGTACAGGGATCCTACGAGCAGTACTTC. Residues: CASSTVQGSYEQYF.

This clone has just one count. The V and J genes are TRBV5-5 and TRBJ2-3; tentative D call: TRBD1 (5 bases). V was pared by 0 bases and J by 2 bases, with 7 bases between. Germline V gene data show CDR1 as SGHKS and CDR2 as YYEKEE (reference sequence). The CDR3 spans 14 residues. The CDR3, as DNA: TGTGCCAGCAGCTTGGACAGGTACACAGATACGCAGTATTTT. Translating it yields CASSLDRYTDTQYF.

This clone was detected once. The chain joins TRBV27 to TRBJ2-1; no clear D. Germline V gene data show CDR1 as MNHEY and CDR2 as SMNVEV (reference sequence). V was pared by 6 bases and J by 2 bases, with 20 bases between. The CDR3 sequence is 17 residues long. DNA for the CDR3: TGTGCCAGCAGCCCCTTAGCAGGCCAAAACCCCTACAATGAGCAGTTCTTC. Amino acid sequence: CASSPLAGQNPYNEQFF.

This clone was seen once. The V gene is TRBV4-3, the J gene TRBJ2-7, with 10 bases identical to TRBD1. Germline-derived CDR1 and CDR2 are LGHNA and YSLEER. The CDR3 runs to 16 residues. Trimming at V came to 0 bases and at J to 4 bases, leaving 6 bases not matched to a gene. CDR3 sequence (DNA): TGCGCCAGCAGCCAAGATCTCGGACAGGGGGGATACGAGCAGTACTTC. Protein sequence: CASSQDLGQGGYEQYF.

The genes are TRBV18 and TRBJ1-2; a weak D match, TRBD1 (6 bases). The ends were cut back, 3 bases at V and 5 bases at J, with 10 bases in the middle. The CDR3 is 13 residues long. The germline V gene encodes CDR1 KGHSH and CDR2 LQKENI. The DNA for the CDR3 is TGTGCCAGCTCACCTGGACAGATGTATGGCTACACCTTC. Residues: CASSPGQMYGYTF.

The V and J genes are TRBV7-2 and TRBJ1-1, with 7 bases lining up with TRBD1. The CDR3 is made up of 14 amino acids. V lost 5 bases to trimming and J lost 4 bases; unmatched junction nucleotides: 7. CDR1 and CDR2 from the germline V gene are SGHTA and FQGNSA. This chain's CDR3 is CASSPHRGATEAFF. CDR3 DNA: TGTGCCAGCAGCCCCCACAGGGGAGCCACTGAAGCTTTCTTT.

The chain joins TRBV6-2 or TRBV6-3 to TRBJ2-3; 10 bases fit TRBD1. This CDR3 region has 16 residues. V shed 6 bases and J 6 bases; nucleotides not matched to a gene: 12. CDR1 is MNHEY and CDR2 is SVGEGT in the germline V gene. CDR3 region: CASSKQGQGRSDTQYF. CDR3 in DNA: TGTGCCAGCAGCAAACAGGGACAGGGGAGGTCGGATACGCAGTATTTT.

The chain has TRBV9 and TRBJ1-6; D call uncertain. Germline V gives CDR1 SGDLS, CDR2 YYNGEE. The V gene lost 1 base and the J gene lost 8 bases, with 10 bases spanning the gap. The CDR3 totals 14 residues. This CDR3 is CASSVLGNDSPLHF. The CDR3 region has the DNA TGTGCCAGCAGCGTATTAGGGAACGATTCACCCCTCCACTTT.

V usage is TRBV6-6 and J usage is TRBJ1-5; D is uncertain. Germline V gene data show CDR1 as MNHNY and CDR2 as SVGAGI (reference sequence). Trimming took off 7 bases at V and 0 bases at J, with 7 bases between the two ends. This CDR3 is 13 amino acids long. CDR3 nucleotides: TGTGCCAGCACGCGGAATAGCAATCAGCCCCAGCATTTT. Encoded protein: CASTRNSNQPQHF.

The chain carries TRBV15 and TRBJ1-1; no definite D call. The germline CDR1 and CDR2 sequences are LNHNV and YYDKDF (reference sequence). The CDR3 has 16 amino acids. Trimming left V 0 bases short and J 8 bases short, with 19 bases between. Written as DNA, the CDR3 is TGTGCCACCAGCAGAGATATCGCCATCCGGGCCTTAGAAGCTTTCTTT. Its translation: CATSRDIAIRALEAFF. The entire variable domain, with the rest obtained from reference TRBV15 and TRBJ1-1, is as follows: DAMVIQNPRYQVTQFGKPVTLSCSQTLNHNVMYWYQQKSSQAPKLLFHYYDKDFNNEADTPDNFQSRRPNTSFCFLDIRSPGLGDTAMYLCATSRDIAIRALEAFFGQGTRLTVV.

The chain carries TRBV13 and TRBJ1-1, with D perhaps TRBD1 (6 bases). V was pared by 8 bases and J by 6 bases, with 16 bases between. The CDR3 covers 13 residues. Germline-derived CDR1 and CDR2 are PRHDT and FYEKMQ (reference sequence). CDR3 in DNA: TGTGCCAGCCCGGACGGGGGCTCCCCTGAAGCTTTCTTT. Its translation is CASPDGGSPEAFF.

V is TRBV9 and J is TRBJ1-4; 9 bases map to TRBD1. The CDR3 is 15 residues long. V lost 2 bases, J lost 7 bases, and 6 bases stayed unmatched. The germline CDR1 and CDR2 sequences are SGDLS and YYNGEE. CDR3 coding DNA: TGTGCCAGCAGCGTGGGTTCACAGGGGGCTGAAAAACTGTTTTTT. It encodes CASSVGSQGAEKLFF.

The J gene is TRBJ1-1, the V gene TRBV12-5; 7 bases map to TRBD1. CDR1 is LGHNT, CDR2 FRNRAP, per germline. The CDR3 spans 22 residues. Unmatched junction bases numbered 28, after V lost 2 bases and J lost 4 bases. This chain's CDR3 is CASGLTHRGGFILEDWGTEAFF. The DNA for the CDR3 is TGTGCTAGTGGTTTGACACACAGGGGCGGTTTTATTCTTGAAGACTGGGGCACTGAAGCTTTCTTT.

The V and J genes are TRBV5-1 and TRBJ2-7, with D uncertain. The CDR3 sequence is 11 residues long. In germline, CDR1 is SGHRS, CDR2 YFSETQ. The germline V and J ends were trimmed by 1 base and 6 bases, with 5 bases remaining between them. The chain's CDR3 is CASSLQGEQYF. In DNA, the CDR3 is TGCGCCAGCAGCTTGCAAGGCGAGCAGTACTTC.

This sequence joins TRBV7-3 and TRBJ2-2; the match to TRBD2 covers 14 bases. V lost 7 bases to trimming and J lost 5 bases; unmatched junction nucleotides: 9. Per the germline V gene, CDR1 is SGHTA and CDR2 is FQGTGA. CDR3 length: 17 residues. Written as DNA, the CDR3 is TGTGCCAGCACTGGACTAGCGGGGGGACGATGGACCGGGGAGCTGTTTTTT. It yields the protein CASTGLAGGRWTGELFF.

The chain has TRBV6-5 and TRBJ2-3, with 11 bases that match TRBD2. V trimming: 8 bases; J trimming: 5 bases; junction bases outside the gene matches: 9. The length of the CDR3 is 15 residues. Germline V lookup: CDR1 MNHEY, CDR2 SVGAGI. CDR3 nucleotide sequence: TGTGCCAGCGTTATAGCGGGGGGGCAAGGAGATACGCAGTATTTT. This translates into CASVIAGGQGDTQYF.

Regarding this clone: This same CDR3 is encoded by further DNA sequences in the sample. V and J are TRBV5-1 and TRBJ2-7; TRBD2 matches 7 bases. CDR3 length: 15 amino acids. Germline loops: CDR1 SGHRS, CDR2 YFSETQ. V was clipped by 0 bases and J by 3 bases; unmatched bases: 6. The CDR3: CASSLVAGASYEQYF. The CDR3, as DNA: TGCGCCAGCAGCTTGGTTGCGGGAGCTAGCTACGAGCAGTACTTC.

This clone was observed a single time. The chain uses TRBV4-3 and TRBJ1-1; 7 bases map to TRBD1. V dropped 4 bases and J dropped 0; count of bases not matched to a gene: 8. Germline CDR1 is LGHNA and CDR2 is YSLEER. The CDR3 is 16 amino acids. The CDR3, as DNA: TGCGCCAGCAGCCCCACCTCCAGGGGGATGAACACTGAAGCTTTCTTT. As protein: CASSPTSRGMNTEAFF.

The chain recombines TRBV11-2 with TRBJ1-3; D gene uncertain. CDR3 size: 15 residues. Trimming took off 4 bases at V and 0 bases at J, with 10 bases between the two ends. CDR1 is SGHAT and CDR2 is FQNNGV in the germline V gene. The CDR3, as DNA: TGTGCCAGCAGCTCAGGAGATATCTCTGGAAACACCATATATTTT. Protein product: CASSSGDISGNTIYF.